The rows below give T cell receptor beta chains drawn from one sample of a study of a mutant IDH1 vaccine in newly diagnosed glioma. Sequencing used immunoSEQ multiplex PCR; TCRdb keeps in-frame clones, though not all of them. Here the sample spans over 45,000 clones, about 81% being singletons. For these TCRs, the target antigens are not known. This material consisted of PBMCs, taken from a glioma patient whose treatment included an IDH1 peptide vaccine. The receptors stem from a woman in her forties or fifties with glioma. Both conserved end residues are part of each CDR3. The order of the fields is D gene, J gene, clone size, V gene, CDR3 DNA, CDR3 protein. A D gene is named only where the DNA matches it firmly. Clone size is given for some rows only: seen once, a few or many times, or a class if the clone is expanded.

TRBD1,TRBJ1-2,-,TRBV9,TGTGCCAGCAGCGTAGCGACAGGGGGCACTCGCTACACCTTC,CASSVATGGTRYTF
-,TRBJ1-1,-,TRBV28,TGTGCCAGCAGTATCCCAGGGAATAAGAACACTGAAGCTTTCTTT,CASSIPGNKNTEAFF
TRBD2,TRBJ2-7,-,TRBV9,TGTGCCAGCAGCCGAACCCCCGGGACTAGCGGTTTCTACGAGCAGTACTTC,CASSRTPGTSGFYEQYF
-,TRBJ2-2,few,TRBV4-2,TGTGCCAGCAGCCAAGAAGCCGACACCGGGGAGCTGTTTTTT,CASSQEADTGELFF
-,TRBJ1-1,few,TRBV19,TGTGCCAGTAGTCCCGCGGTGGCTGAAGCTTTCTTT,CASSPAVAEAFF
TRBD1,TRBJ1-5,-,TRBV30,TGTGCCTGGAGTACAGGGACAGATAGCAATCAGCCCCAGCATTTT,CAWSTGTDSNQPQHF
-,TRBJ2-2,-,TRBV5-1,TGCGCCAGCAGTCATGGTCCGGTGGGAACCGGGGAGCTGTTTTTT,CASSHGPVGTGELFF
-,TRBJ2-5,once,TRBV6-6,TGTGCCAGCAGCTCAATTCGGGGGTGGGAGACCCAGTACTTC,CASSSIRGWETQYF
TRBD1,TRBJ1-5,-,TRBV5-5,TGTGCCAGCAGCGCGGGACAGTCGGGGTATCAGCCCCAGCATTTT,CASSAGQSGYQPQHF
-,TRBJ1-1,once,TRBV2,TGTGCCAGCAGTGAAGTGGGCGACTCTGAAGCTTTCTTT,CASSEVGDSEAFF
-,TRBJ1-1,-,TRBV2,TGTGCCAGCCCTGGGGGGGGCTCGGTCACTGAAGCTTTCTTT,CASPGGGSVTEAFF
-,TRBJ2-2,-,TRBV5-1,TGCGCCAGCTACCCACACGCGAACACCGGGGAGCTGTTTTTT,CASYPHANTGELFF
TRBD1,TRBJ1-6,-,TRBV25-1,TGTGCCAGCAGTGACCGGGGGTGGACAGGGAACGGTTCACCCCTCCACTTT,CASSDRGWTGNGSPLHF
-,TRBJ2-5,-,TRBV21-1,TGTGCCAGCAGCAACTATGGTAAGGGAGAGACCCAGTACTTC,CASSNYGKGETQYF
-,TRBJ1-1,-,TRBV19,TGTGCCAGTAATGACGTCGGCATGAACACTGAAGCTTTCTTT,CASNDVGMNTEAFF
-,TRBJ1-1,-,TRBV7-9,TGTGCCAGCAGCTTACAGGGCAGCACTGAAGCTTTCTTT,CASSLQGSTEAFF
-,TRBJ2-7,-,TRBV7-2,TGTGCCAGCAGTTTGCAGGGGAACGAGCAGTACTTC,CASSLQGNEQYF
-,TRBJ2-3,-,TRBV5-1,TGCGCCAGCAGCTTGAGAACTGGGGGCGTCCCAGATACGCAGTATTTT,CASSLRTGGVPDTQYF
TRBD1,TRBJ1-1,-,TRBV6-5,TGTGCCAGCAGGGACAGGCGGGGTTACACTGAAGCTTTCTTT,CASRDRRGYTEAFF
TRBD2,TRBJ2-7,-,TRBV5-1,TGCGCCAGTAGGACTAGCGGGGGGGATTACTACGAGCAGTACTTC,CASRTSGGDYYEQYF
-,TRBJ2-1,-,TRBV19,TGTGCCAGTAGTATGGGGAGTTTCAATGAGCAGTTCTTC,CASSMGSFNEQFF
-,TRBJ2-2,-,TRBV7-9,TGTGCCAGCAGCTTAGCCCGAGAACAGGGTAAAGGAACCGGGGAGCTGTTTTTT,CASSLAREQGKGTGELFF
-,TRBJ2-7,-,TRBV11-3,TGTGCCAGCAACTTAGGGTCAGACGTCGAGCAGTACTTC,CASNLGSDVEQYF